The subject of this entry is one T cell receptor (beta chain). Its specificity is not known. CDR3 length: 15 residues. Germline assignment: CDR1 SGHTA and CDR2 FQGNSA. Losses at the gene ends were 6 bases for V and 2 bases for J; bases not matched to a gene: 6. This sample stems from a study of T cell responses to AZD1222 COVID-19 vaccine. Findings and caveats of the study: Repertoire sampling occurred only after the peak T cell response.

Only in-frame clones appear in the TCRdb table, and some are missing; sequencing was by immunoSEQ multiplex PCR. This table has around 120,000 clones, around 90% appearing once. This chain links TRBV7-2 with TRBJ1-5, with 8 bases that match TRBD1. This TCR derives from an adult in good health. This specimen was peripheral blood, taken on day 0 of AZD1222 vaccination. This chain's CDR3 is CASSPTGVGNQPQHF. The CDR3, as DNA: TGTGCCAGCAGTCCGACAGGGGTGGGCAATCAGCCCCAGCATTTT.